This T cell receptor beta chain was documented in a study of T cell repertoires in cytomegalovirus infection. Study outcomes and limitations: Across the ex vivo response, the dominant clonotypes were HLA-C-restricted CMV-specific TCR beta clonotypes.

For this clonotype: Its antigen remains unknown.

CDR3 length: 12 residues. The J segment lost 4 bases and the V segment lost 4 bases, leaving 3 bases of the junction unmatched. Germline CDR1 is SQVTM and CDR2 is ANQGSEA. TCRdb re-analysed the reads in MiXCR, keeping a single row per CDR3 protein. The data contain roughly 170,000 distinct CDR3 sequences, 20% to 25% of them seen just once; the ten biggest clones take up about 25%. This sample comprised CD8+ T cells from cultured PBMCs, obtained from culture after CMV antigen stimulation. The V and J genes are TRBV29-1 and TRBJ2-5; 7 bases map to TRBD2. The clonotype comes from a human donor in good health (CMV status not recorded). Some clones in this sample may be carry-over from other donors' samples. This CDR3 is CSVVPSGETQYF. The CDR3 nucleotides read TGCAGCGTTGTCCCTAGCGGAGAGACCCAGTACTTC.